This T cell receptor (beta chain) was sequenced in a study of blood T cell repertoires in COVID-19. Looking at the study overall: The study drew acute and convalescent COVID-19 samples from the United States, Italy and Spain. PBMCs, B-cell-depleted T cells, or T cells provided the cDNA or gDNA that made up the material.

The table came from immunoSEQ multiplex PCR; TCRdb's copy has only in-frame clones and leaves some out. Found here are roughly 43,000 clones, approximately 80% of them singletons; the top ten hold under 25%. Germline lookup yields CDR1 KGHSH and CDR2 LQKENI. The ends lost 2 bases at V and 3 bases at J; junction bases unmatched: 0. The CDR3 is made up of 13 amino acids. Sequencing was performed on peripheral blood. This TCR was sampled from a woman aged 55-70 years with acute or convalescent COVID-19. The chain employs TRBV18 and TRBJ2-5, with 7 bases lining up with TRBD1. The CDR3 sequence is CASSPGTEETQYF. In DNA form, the CDR3 reads TGTGCCAGCTCACCAGGGACAGAAGAGACCCAGTACTTC. The whole variable domain, remainder taken from reference TRBV18 and TRBJ2-5, is NAGVMQNPRHLVRRRGQEARLRCSPMKGHSHVYWYRQLPEEGLKFMVYLQKENIIDESGMPKERFSAEFPKEGPSILRIQQVVRGDSAAYFCASSPGTEETQYFGPGTRLLVL.